This TCR beta chain emerged from a study of prognosis after radiotherapy for stage I lung cancer. About this clonotype: Its antigen is still unknown.

V was clipped by 10 bases and J by 7 bases, with 18 bases between them. The CDR3 covers 13 residues. Germline V gene sequence: CDR1 MNHEY, CDR2 SVGEGT. Genomic DNA yielded TCR beta CDR3, amplified by two-round multiplex PCR. Every TRBV and TRBJ gene had its own specific primer in first-round PCR. Using its own MiXCR run on the multiplex PCR reads, TCRdb lists one record per CDR3 protein. The data hold tens of thousands of distinct CDR3 sequences, with roughly 46% observed a single time. Study-wide results and limits: Reportedly, the usage of TRBV and TRBJ genes was not the same in patients with and without metastases.

J is TRBJ2-3 and V is TRBV6-2 or TRBV6-3, with unresolved D. The starting material was PBMCs, obtained before or after stereotactic body radiation therapy (not recorded which). This TCR was sampled from a donor aged 50 or older with non-small cell lung cancer. CDR3 sequence reads: CATELGPAYTQYF. The CDR3 nucleotides read TGTGCCACCGAACTTGGACCTGCATATACGCAGTATTTT.